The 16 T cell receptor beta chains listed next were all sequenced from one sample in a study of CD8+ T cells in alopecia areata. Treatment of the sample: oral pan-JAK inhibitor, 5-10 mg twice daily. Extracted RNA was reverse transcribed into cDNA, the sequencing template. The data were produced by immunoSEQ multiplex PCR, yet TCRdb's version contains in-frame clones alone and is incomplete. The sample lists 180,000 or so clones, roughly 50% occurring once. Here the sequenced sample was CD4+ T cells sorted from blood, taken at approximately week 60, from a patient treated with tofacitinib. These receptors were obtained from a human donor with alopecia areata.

The CDR3 DNA reads as TGTGCCAGCAGATTCGACAGGCTAGATTTGGGCGGCTACACCTTC. It translates to CASRFDRLDLGGYTF. This chain joins TRBV5-4 and TRBJ1-2; the D gene is possibly TRBD1 (6 bases). V lost 5 bases and J 8 bases, leaving 22 bases between the germline ends. The CDR3 has 15 amino acids. Germline CDR1 reads SGHNT; CDR2 reads YYREEE (reference sequence). The variable domain in full, with the rest retrieved from reference TRBV5-4 and TRBJ1-2, is ETGVTQSPTHLIKTRGQQVTLRCSSQSGHNTVSWYQQALGQGPQFIFQYYREEENGRGNFPPRFSGLQFPNYSSELNVNALELDDSALYLCASRFDRLDLGGYTFGSGTRLTVV.

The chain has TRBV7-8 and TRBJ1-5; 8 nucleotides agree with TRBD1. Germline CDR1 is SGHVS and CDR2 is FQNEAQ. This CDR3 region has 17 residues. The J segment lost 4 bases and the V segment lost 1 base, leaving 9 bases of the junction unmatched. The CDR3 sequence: CASSLGGGGQENQPQHF. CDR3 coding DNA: TGTGCCAGCAGCTTAGGGGGCGGGGGACAGGAGAATCAGCCCCAGCATTTT. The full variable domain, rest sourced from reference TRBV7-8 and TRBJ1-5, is GAGVSQSPRYKVAKRGQDVALRCDPISGHVSLFWYQQALGQGPEFLTYFQNEAQLDKSGLPSDRFFAERPEGSVSTLKIQRTQQEDSAVYLCASSLGGGGQENQPQHFGDGTRLSIL.

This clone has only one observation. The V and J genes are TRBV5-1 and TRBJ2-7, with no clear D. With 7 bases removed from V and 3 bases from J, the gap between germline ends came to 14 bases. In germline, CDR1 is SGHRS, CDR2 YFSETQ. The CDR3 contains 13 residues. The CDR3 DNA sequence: TGCGCCAGCCACTCTGGACGTAACTACGAGCAGTACTTC. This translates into CASHSGRNYEQYF.

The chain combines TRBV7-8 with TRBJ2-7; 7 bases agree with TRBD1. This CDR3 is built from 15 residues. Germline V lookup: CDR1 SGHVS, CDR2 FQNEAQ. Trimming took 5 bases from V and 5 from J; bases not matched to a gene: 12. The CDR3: CASSPQTGHRNEQYF. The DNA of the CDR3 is TGTGCCAGCAGCCCACAGACAGGGCATAGGAACGAGCAGTACTTC. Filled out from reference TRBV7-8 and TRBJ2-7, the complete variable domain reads GAGVSQSPRYKVAKRGQDVALRCDPISGHVSLFWYQQALGQGPEFLTYFQNEAQLDKSGLPSDRFFAERPEGSVSTLKIQRTQQEDSAVYLCASSPQTGHRNEQYFGPGTRLTVT.

The CDR3 DNA is TGTGCCAGCGGAAGGATGGGGGATGAGCAGTTCTTC. This encodes CASGRMGDEQFF. The gene calls are TRBV11-3 and TRBJ2-1; D tentatively reads TRBD1 or TRBD2 (5 bases each). Trimming cost V 8 bases and J 8 bases, with 13 bases left between them. In germline, CDR1 is SGHNT, CDR2 YENEEA. This CDR3 has 12 amino acids.

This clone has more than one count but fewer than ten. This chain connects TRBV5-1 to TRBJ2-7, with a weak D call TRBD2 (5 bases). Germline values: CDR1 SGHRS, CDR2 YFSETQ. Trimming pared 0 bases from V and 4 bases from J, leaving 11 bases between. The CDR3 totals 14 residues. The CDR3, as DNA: TGCGCCAGCAGCTTGGTTGGGGAGACTTACGAGCAGTACTTC. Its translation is CASSLVGETYEQYF.

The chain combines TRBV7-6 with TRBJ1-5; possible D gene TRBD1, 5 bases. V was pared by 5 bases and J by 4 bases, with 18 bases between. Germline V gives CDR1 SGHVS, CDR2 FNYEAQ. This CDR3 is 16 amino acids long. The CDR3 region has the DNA TGTGCCAGCAGCCCTGGGCGGGCAGGGAGTAATCAGCCCCAGCATTTT. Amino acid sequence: CASSPGRAGSNQPQHF.

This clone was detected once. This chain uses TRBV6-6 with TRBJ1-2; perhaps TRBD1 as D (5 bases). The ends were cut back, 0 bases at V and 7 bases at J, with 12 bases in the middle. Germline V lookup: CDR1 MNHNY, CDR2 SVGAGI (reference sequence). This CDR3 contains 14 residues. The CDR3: CASSYSEGIGGYTF. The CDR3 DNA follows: TGTGCCAGCAGTTACTCGGAGGGGATTGGTGGCTACACCTTC.

CDR3 bases: TGTGCCAGCAGTGAAATTGGGAACACCGGGGAGCTGTTTTTT. Residues: CASSEIGNTGELFF. The V gene is TRBV2, the J gene TRBJ2-2; no definite D call. This CDR3 contains 14 residues. The ends were cut back, 2 bases at V and 1 base at J, with 5 bases in the middle. Germline CDR1 reads SNHLY; CDR2 reads FYNNEI.

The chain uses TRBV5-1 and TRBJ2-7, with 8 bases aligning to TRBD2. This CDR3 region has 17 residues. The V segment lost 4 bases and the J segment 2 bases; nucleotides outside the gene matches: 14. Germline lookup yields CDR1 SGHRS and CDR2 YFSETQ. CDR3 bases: TGCGCCAGCAGCACCTCCCCTGTGGCGGGGGGTGCCTACGAGCAGTACTTC. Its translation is CASSTSPVAGGAYEQYF. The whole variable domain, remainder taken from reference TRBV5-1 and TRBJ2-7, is KAGVTQTPRYLIKTRGQQVTLSCSPISGHRSVSWYQQTPGQGLQFLFEYFSETQRNKGNFPGRFSGRQFSNSRSEMNVSTLELGDSALYLCASSTSPVAGGAYEQYFGPGTRLTVT.

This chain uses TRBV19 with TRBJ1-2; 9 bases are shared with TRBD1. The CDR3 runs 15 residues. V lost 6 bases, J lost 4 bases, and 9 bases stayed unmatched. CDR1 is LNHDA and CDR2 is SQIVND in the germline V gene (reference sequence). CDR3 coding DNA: TGTGCCAGTAGATCCGGGACAGGGAGGAGCTATGGCTACACCTTC. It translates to CASRSGTGRSYGYTF.

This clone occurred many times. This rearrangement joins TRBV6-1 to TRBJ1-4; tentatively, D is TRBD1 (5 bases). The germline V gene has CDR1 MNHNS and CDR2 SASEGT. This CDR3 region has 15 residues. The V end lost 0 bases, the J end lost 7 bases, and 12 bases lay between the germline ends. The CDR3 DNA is TGTGCCAGCAGTGAAGCCCAGGGAGTAGGTGAAAAACTGTTTTTT. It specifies CASSEAQGVGEKLFF.

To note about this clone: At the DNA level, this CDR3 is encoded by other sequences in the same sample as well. This chain's CDR3 is CASSLDRVNEKLFF. The CDR3 DNA follows: TGCGCCAGCAGCTTGGACAGGGTTAATGAAAAACTGTTTTTT. The V call is TRBV5-1, the J call TRBJ1-4; maybe TRBD1 (6 bases). V lost 0 bases and J 4 bases, leaving 7 bases between the germline ends. This CDR3 has 14 residues. In germline, CDR1 is SGHRS, CDR2 YFSETQ.

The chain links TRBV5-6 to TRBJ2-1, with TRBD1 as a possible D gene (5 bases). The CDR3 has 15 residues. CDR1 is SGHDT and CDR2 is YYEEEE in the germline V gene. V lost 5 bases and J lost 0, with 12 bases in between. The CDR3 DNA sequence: TGTGCCAGCAGTCCTGACAGTCGCTCCTACAATGAGCAGTTCTTC. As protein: CASSPDSRSYNEQFF. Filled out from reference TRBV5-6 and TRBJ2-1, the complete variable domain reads DAGVTQSPTHLIKTRGQQVTLRCSPKSGHDTVSWYQQALGQGPQFIFQYYEEEERQRGNFPDRFSGHQFPNYSSELNVNALLLGDSALYLCASSPDSRSYNEQFFGPGTRLTVL.

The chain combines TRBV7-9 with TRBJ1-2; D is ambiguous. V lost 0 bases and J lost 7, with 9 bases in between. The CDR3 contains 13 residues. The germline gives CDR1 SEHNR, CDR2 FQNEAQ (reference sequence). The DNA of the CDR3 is TGTGCCAGCAGCTTAGCAATAGGGCTTGGCTACACCTTC. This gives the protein CASSLAIGLGYTF.

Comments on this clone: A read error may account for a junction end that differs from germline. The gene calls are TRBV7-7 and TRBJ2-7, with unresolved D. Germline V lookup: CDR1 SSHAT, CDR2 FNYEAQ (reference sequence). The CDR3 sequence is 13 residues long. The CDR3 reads CASSASQVNEQYF. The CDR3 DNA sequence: TGTGCTAGCAGCGCCAGCCAAGTCAACGAGCAGTACTTC.